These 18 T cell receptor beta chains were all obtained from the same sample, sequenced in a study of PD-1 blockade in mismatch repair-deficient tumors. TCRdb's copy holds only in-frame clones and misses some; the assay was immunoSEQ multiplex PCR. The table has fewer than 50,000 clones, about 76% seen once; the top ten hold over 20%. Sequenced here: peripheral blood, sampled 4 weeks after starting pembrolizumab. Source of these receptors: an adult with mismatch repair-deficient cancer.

The CDR3 is CASSSPEGTKNIQYF. CDR3 in DNA: TGTGCCAGCAGCAGCCCCGAGGGAACCAAAAACATTCAGTACTTC. V usage is TRBV21-1 and J usage is TRBJ2-4; the D call in the table, TRBD2, was not verified against the DNA. TRBV21-1 counts as a pseudogene. The CDR3 sequence is 15 residues long.

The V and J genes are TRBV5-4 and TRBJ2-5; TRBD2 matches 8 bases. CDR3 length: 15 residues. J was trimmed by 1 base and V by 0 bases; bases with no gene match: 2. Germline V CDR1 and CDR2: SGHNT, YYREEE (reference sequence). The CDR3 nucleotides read TGTGCCAGCAGCTTGGCCGGGAGGGCCCAAGAGACCCAGTACTTC. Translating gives CASSLAGRAQETQYF.

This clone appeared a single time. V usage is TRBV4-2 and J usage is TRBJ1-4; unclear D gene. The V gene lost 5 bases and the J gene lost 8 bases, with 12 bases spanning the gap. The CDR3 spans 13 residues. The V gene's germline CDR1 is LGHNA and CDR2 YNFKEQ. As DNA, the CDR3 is TGTGCCAGCAGCTTAGTGCCAGACGAAAAACTGTTTTTT. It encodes CASSLVPDEKLFF.

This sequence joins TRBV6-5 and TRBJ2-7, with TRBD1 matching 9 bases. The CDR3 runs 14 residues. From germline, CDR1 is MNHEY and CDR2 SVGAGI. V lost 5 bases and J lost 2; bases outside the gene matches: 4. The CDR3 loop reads CASSPGQGAYEQYF. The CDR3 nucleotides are TGTGCCAGCAGTCCGGGACAGGGAGCCTACGAGCAGTACTTC.

The CDR3 coding sequence is TGTGCCAGCAGCACTCGACAGCGGGGGACAGGGAAAAGGACTTTCTTT. Translated, it gives CASSTRQRGTGKRTFF. The chain links TRBV21-1 to TRBJ1-1; TRBD1, the table's D call, lacks a check against the DNA. TRBV21-1 is a listed pseudogene. This CDR3 has 16 amino acids.

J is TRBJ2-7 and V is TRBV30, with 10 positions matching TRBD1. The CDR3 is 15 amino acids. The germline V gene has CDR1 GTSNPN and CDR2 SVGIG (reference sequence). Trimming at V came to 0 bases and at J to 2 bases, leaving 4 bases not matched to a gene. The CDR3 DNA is TGTGCCTGGAGTGTGGTGACAGGGGGCCCCTACGAGCAGTACTTC. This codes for CAWSVVTGGPYEQYF.

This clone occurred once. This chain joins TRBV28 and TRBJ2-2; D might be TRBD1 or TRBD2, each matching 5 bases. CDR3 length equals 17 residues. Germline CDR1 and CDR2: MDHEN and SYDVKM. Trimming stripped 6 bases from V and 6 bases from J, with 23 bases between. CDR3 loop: CASRGVGSARGPGELFF. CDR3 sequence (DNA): TGTGCCAGCAGGGGGGTGGGGTCGGCGAGGGGACCCGGGGAGCTGTTTTTT. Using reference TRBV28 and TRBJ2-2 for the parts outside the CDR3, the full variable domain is DVKVTQSSRYLVKRTGEKVFLECVQDMDHENMFWYRQDPGLGLRLIYFSYDVKMKEKGDIPEGYSVSREKKERFSLILESASTNQTSMYLCASRGVGSARGPGELFFGEGSRLTVL.

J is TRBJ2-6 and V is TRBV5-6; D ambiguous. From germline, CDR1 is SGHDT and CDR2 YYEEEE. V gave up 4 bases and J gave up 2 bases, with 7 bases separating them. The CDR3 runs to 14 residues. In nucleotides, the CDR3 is TGTGCCAGCAGCCCCTTGACTGGGGCCAACGTCCTGACTTTC. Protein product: CASSPLTGANVLTF.

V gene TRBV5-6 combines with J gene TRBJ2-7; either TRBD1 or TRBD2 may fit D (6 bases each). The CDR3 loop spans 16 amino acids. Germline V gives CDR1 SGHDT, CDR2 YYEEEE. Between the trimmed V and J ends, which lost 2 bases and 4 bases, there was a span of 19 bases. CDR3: CASSLIGGLADYEQYF. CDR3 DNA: TGTGCCAGCAGCTTAATAGGGGGGCTCGCAGATTACGAGCAGTACTTC.

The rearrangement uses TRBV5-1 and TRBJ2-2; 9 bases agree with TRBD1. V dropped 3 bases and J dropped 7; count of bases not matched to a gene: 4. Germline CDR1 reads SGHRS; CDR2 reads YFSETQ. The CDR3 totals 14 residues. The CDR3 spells CASSYRDRDGELFF. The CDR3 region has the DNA TGCGCCAGCAGCTACCGGGACAGGGACGGGGAGCTGTTTTTT.

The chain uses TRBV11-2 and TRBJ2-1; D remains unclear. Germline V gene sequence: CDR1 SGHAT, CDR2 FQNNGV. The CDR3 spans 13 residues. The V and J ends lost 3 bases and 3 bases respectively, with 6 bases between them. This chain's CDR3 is CASSLGGYNEQFF. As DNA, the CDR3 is TGTGCCAGCAGCTTGGGTGGCTACAATGAGCAGTTCTTC.

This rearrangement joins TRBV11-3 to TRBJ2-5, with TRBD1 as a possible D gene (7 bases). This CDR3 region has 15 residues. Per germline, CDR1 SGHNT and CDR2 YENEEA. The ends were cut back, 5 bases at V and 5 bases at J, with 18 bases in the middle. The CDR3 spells CASSTQTGSGETQYF. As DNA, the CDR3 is TGTGCCAGCAGCACACAGACAGGGAGCGGGGAGACCCAGTACTTC.

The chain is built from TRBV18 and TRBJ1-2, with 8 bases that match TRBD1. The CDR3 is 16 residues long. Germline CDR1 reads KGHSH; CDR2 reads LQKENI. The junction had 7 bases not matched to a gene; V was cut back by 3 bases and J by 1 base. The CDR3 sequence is CASSPYGTGSNYGYTF. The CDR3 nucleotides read TGTGCCAGCTCACCGTACGGGACAGGAAGTAACTATGGCTACACCTTC.

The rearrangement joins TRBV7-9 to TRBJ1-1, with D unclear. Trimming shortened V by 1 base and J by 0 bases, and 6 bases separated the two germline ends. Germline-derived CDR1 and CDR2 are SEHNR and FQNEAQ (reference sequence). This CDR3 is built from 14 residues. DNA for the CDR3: TGTGCCAGCAGCTTAGGCAGCTTGAACACTGAAGCTTTCTTT. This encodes CASSLGSLNTEAFF.

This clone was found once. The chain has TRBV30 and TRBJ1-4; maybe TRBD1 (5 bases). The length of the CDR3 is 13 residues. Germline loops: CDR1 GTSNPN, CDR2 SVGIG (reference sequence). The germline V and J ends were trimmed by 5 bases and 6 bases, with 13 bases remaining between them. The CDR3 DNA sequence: TGTGCCTGGGCCGGGACTTACTATGAAAAACTGTTTTTT. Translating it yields CAWAGTYYEKLFF.

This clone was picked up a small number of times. In DNA, the CDR3 is TGTGCCAGCAGTGAAGCCGCTAACCAGACCTCTATGGATGAAAAACTGTTTTTT. This gives the protein CASSEAANQTSMDEKLFF. This chain joins TRBV2 and TRBJ1-4; D is unclear. The CDR3 is 18 amino acids. V was pared by 0 bases and J by 6 bases, with 20 bases between. CDR1 SNHLY and CDR2 FYNNEI come from the germline V gene. The full variable domain, completed using reference TRBV2 and TRBJ1-4, is EPEVTQTPSHQVTQMGQEVILRCVPISNHLYFYWYRQILGQKVEFLVSFYNNEISEKSEIFDDQFSVERPDGSNFTLKIRSTKLEDSAMYFCASSEAANQTSMDEKLFFGSGTQLSVL.

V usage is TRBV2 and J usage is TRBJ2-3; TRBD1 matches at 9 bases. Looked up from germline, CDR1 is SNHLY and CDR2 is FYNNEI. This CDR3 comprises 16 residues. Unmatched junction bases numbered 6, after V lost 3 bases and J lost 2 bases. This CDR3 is CASSDLDRGNTDTQYF. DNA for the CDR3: TGTGCCAGCAGTGACCTGGACAGGGGAAACACAGATACGCAGTATTTT.

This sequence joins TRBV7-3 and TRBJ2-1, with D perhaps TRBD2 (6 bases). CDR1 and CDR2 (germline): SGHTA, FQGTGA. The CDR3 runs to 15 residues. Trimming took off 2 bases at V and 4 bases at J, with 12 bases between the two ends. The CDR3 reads CASSLLGREYNEQFF. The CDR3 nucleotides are TGTGCCAGCAGCTTACTGGGGCGGGAATACAATGAGCAGTTCTTC.